The 16 T cell receptor beta chains in this list originate from one sample, sequenced in a study of cytomegalovirus exposure and HLA in healthy donors. The primer mix had 60 Vbeta and 13 Jbeta primers. Here immunoSEQ multiplex PCR was the method, and the copy in TCRdb shows in-frame clones only, minus some. The repertoire has about 160,000 clones, over 60% of them found once; the top ten carry about 2.7%. The material sequenced was PBMCs. These receptors were collected from a woman aged 30 to 39 in good health and CMV-seronegative.

This chain joins TRBV2 and TRBJ2-5; D not resolved. The DNA end is more similar to TRBJ2-7, so the J call may be wrong. In germline, CDR1 is SNHLY, CDR2 FYNNEI. The CDR3 contains 14 residues. CDR3 in amino acids: CASSESPLVYEQYF. As DNA, the CDR3 is TGTGCCAGCAGTGAAAGTCCCCTAGTATACGAGCAGTACTTC.

The V call is TRBV4-2, the J call TRBJ2-5; D is possibly TRBD1 (5 bases). The CDR3 runs 13 residues. The ends were cut back, 3 bases at V and 5 bases at J, with 10 bases in the middle. Germline V gene sequence: CDR1 LGHNA, CDR2 YNFKEQ. Written as DNA, the CDR3 is TGTGCCAGCAGCCAGGACAACGGGGAGACCCAGTACTTC. This gives the protein CASSQDNGETQYF.

V and J are TRBV29-1 and TRBJ2-6; D is perhaps TRBD1 (5 bases). V was trimmed by 5 bases and J by 1 base, leaving 9 bases between them. Germline V gives CDR1 SQVTM, CDR2 ANQGSEA. The CDR3 covers 14 residues. DNA of the CDR3: TGCAGCGTTAACAGGTTATCTGGGGCCAACGTCCTGACTTTC. Amino acids: CSVNRLSGANVLTF.

The V call is TRBV2, the J call TRBJ2-5; D perhaps matches TRBD2 (6 bases). The J call is doubtful: the DNA matches TRBJ2-7 better. The CDR3 is made up of 12 amino acids. The germline V gene has CDR1 SNHLY and CDR2 FYNNEI. Here the CDR3 DNA reads TGTGCCAGCAGTGGCCTAGCGTTCGAGCAGTACTTC. Residues: CASSGLAFEQYF.

This chain uses TRBV30 with TRBJ1-1; TRBD1 agrees at 9 bases. Germline V gene lookup returns CDR1 GTSNPN and CDR2 SVGIG (reference sequence). The CDR3 runs to 13 residues. V lost 3 bases to trimming and J lost 5 bases; unmatched junction nucleotides: 4. CDR3 in amino acids: CAWSFDRGTEAFF. The CDR3 DNA is TGTGCCTGGAGCTTTGACAGGGGGACTGAAGCTTTCTTT.

This chain links TRBV7-2 with TRBJ1-1, with 8 positions matching TRBD1. CDR3 length equals 15 residues. CDR1 SGHTA and CDR2 FQGNSA come from the germline V gene. V gave up 7 bases and J gave up 6 bases; unmatched junction bases: 13. CDR3 in DNA: TGTGCCAGCATCGCAAACAGGGGGTTTAAGGCTGAAGCTTTCTTT. The encoded protein is CASIANRGFKAEAFF.

This chain links TRBV20-1 with TRBJ1-5; D possibly corresponds to TRBD1 (5 bases). CDR1 is DFQATT and CDR2 is SNEGSKA in the germline V gene (reference sequence). The CDR3 consists of 11 residues. V was pared by 3 bases and J by 16 bases, with 16 bases between. The CDR3 here is CSARGGGRAHF. CDR3 in DNA: TGCAGTGCTAGGGGGGGTGGCAGGGCCCATTTT.

The count of this clone is one. The V gene is TRBV5-4, the J gene TRBJ2-7; TRBD2 matches 8 bases. Trimming cost V 4 bases and J 0 bases; bases outside gene matches: 6. Germline assignment: CDR1 SGHNT and CDR2 YYREEE (reference sequence). The CDR3 covers 15 residues. CDR3 amino acids: CASSRAGESSYEQYF. The CDR3 DNA reads TGTGCCAGCAGCAGAGCGGGAGAGAGCTCCTACGAGCAGTACTTC.

The rearrangement uses TRBV28 and TRBJ1-5; 7 bases are a match to TRBD1. Unmatched junction bases numbered 15, after V lost 5 bases and J lost 11 bases. CDR1 and CDR2 (germline): MDHEN, SYDVKM. The CDR3 extends over 15 amino acids. The DNA for the CDR3 is TGTGCCAGCAGTGTCCAGGGGGGATCCCAATGGGCCCAGCATTTT. This gives the protein CASSVQGGSQWAQHF.

The gene calls are TRBV15 and TRBJ1-5; maybe TRBD1 (5 bases). Germline CDR1 is LNHNV and CDR2 is YYDKDF (reference sequence). The ends were cut back, 3 bases at V and 6 bases at J, with 21 bases in the middle. The CDR3 loop spans 17 amino acids. This CDR3 reads CATSRSAGQGRFQPQHF. The CDR3 DNA follows: TGTGCCACCAGCAGGAGCGCCGGGCAGGGTCGCTTTCAGCCCCAGCATTTT.

A few counts support this clone. This chain links TRBV18 with TRBJ2-7; 9 bases map to TRBD2. Germline values: CDR1 KGHSH, CDR2 LQKENI. CDR3 size: 16 residues. The V gene end was trimmed by 5 bases and the J gene end by 4 bases; junction bases not matched to a gene: 12. The CDR3 protein is CASSDSAYSGRYEQYF. CDR3 DNA: TGTGCCAGCTCAGACTCCGCTTATAGCGGGAGATACGAGCAGTACTTC.

This clone was seen only a few times. This chain links TRBV30 with TRBJ2-5; D remains unclear. The CDR3 is 16 residues long. The V gene lost 1 base and the J gene lost 5 bases, with 20 bases spanning the gap. Germline V gene data show CDR1 as GTSNPN and CDR2 as SVGIG (reference sequence). CDR3 amino acids: CAWSGPVPGFWETQYF. The CDR3 coding sequence is TGTGCCTGGAGTGGTCCGGTCCCCGGGTTTTGGGAGACCCAGTACTTC.

The genes are TRBV7-6 and TRBJ2-3; D perhaps matches TRBD1 (6 bases). The CDR3 spans 16 residues. Germline V gene lookup returns CDR1 SGHVS and CDR2 FNYEAQ. V lost 2 bases, J lost 2 bases, and 14 bases lay in between. The CDR3 sequence: CASSLHGQSNTDTQYF. The CDR3 bases are TGTGCCAGCAGCTTACATGGACAGTCAAACACAGATACGCAGTATTTT.

The chain employs TRBV2 and TRBJ2-5; TRBD2 agrees at 9 bases. Trimming took 6 bases from V and 5 from J; bases not matched to a gene: 10. This CDR3 is built from 15 residues. The germline V gene has CDR1 SNHLY and CDR2 FYNNEI. CDR3 coding DNA: TGTGCCAGCAGCCCCATAGCGGGAGAGTATGAGACCCAGTACTTC. Its protein product is CASSPIAGEYETQYF.

V usage is TRBV4-1 and J usage is TRBJ2-1; the D is unclear. Looked up from germline, CDR1 is MGHRA and CDR2 is YSYEKL. The CDR3 is made up of 16 amino acids. V was cut by 1 base and J by 3 bases, with 13 bases left in between. The CDR3 nucleotides are TGCGCCAGCAGCCAAGTTGACATGCTGTACTACAATGAGCAGTTCTTC. Its translation: CASSQVDMLYYNEQFF.

Only a few counts were recorded for this clone. Here the CDR3 reads CASSLATRVQGGEQYF. The CDR3 DNA is TGCGCCAGCAGCTTGGCCACAAGGGTACAGGGCGGAGAGCAGTACTTC. J is TRBJ2-7 and V is TRBV5-1, with D perhaps matching TRBD1 (6 bases). With 0 bases removed from V and 7 bases from J, the gap between germline ends came to 20 bases. This CDR3 comprises 16 residues. Germline CDR1 and CDR2: SGHRS and YFSETQ.